Following are 32 T cell receptor beta chains from one sample sequenced in a study of immune evolution from preneoplasia to lung adenocarcinoma. Clones were sequenced by immunoSEQ multiplex PCR, and TCRdb holds only the in-frame ones, with some missing. The sample records thousands of clones, around 85% being singletons. Sequenced input: FFPE adjacent normal lung tissue. The receptors stem from a person aged 65 to 79 with lung adenocarcinoma.

V is TRBV4-3 and J is TRBJ1-4; possible D gene TRBD1, 5 bases. Germline assignment: CDR1 LGHNA and CDR2 YSLEER. V gave up 5 bases and J gave up 5 bases, with 9 bases separating them. The CDR3 totals 13 residues. CDR3 in amino acids: CASSGRVNEKLFF. In nucleotides, the CDR3 is TGCGCCAGCAGCGGCAGGGTAAATGAAAAACTGTTTTTT.

A few counts support this clone. This chain uses TRBV2 with TRBJ2-6; 7 bases fit TRBD1. Germline V gene sequence: CDR1 SNHLY, CDR2 FYNNEI. Trimming at V came to 8 bases and at J to 0 bases, leaving 4 bases not matched to a gene. The CDR3 sequence is 15 residues long. Here the CDR3 reads CASVGQISGANVLTF. CDR3 coding DNA: TGTGCCAGCGTGGGACAGATCTCTGGGGCCAACGTCCTGACTTTC.

The rearrangement uses TRBV4-1 and TRBJ2-3; 7 bases are shared with TRBD1. Trimming cost V 3 bases and J 2 bases; bases outside gene matches: 8. Looked up from germline, CDR1 is MGHRA and CDR2 is YSYEKL. This CDR3 spans 16 amino acids. The CDR3 sequence is CASSHVTGTDTDTQYF. The CDR3 nucleotides are TGCGCCAGCAGCCATGTAACCGGGACAGACACAGATACGCAGTATTTT.

The chain has TRBV2 and TRBJ2-2; D not resolved. Trimming stripped 5 bases from V and 6 bases from J, with 10 bases between. Germline CDR1 is SNHLY and CDR2 is FYNNEI. The CDR3 extends over 13 amino acids. In DNA, the CDR3 is TGTGCCAGCAGTACCGGACCCGCCGGGGAGCTGTTTTTT. It translates to CASSTGPAGELFF.

This clone turned up a few times. V is TRBV4-3 and J is TRBJ1-1; D is ambiguous. The CDR3 has 15 residues. Germline V gives CDR1 LGHNA, CDR2 YSLEER. Trimming left V 5 bases short and J 3 bases short, with 16 bases between. The CDR3 DNA sequence: TGCGCCAGCAGCATTCGGGCCTCCTTAGACACTGAAGCTTTCTTT. It yields the protein CASSIRASLDTEAFF.

This chain uses TRBV6-5 with TRBJ2-3, with D perhaps TRBD2 (6 bases). The CDR3 runs 14 residues. Germline V lookup: CDR1 MNHEY, CDR2 SVGAGI. V lost 2 bases and J 6 bases, leaving 12 bases between the germline ends. The CDR3 loop is CASSYREVGDTQYF. The CDR3 coding sequence is TGTGCCAGCAGTTACAGGGAGGTGGGGGATACGCAGTATTTT.

The chain is built from TRBV2 and TRBJ2-7, with D possibly matching TRBD1 (6 bases). Trimming stripped 7 bases from V and 0 bases from J, with 13 bases between. This CDR3 has 14 residues. Germline V lookup: CDR1 SNHLY, CDR2 FYNNEI. CDR3 coding DNA: TGTGCCAGCAAACAGGGCATAAACTCCTACGAGCAGTACTTC. Translating gives CASKQGINSYEQYF.

This clone was observed a single time. The CDR3 loop is CSVETGRETQYF. The CDR3 DNA follows: TGCAGCGTTGAAACAGGGCGAGAGACCCAGTACTTC. The rearrangement uses TRBV29-1 and TRBJ2-5; tentative D call: TRBD1 (6 bases). The ends were cut back, 2 bases at V and 4 bases at J, with 8 bases in the middle. The CDR3 consists of 12 residues. Germline CDR1 is SQVTM and CDR2 is ANQGSEA.

This chain connects TRBV15 to TRBJ1-5, with no clear D. The CDR3 extends over 12 amino acids. The V gene's germline CDR1 is LNHNV and CDR2 YYDKDF (reference sequence). The V and J ends lost 8 bases and 0 bases respectively, with 5 bases between them. The CDR3 DNA reads TGTGCCACCCGATATAGCAATCAGCCCCAGCATTTT. Translating it yields CATRYSNQPQHF.

V usage is TRBV30 and J usage is TRBJ2-7; D possibly matches TRBD1 or TRBD2 (5 bases each). Germline V gene data show CDR1 as GTSNPN and CDR2 as SVGIG (reference sequence). This CDR3 comprises 13 residues. Trimming shortened V by 4 bases and J by 6 bases, and 16 bases separated the two germline ends. The DNA for the CDR3 is TGTGCCTGGACCCATGAGGGACGAGGCGAGCAGTACTTC. It encodes CAWTHEGRGEQYF.

The rearrangement uses TRBV6-5 and TRBJ1-1, with 8 bases fitting TRBD1. CDR3 length: 12 amino acids. V gave up 6 bases and J gave up 10 bases; unmatched junction bases: 7. Germline V CDR1 and CDR2: MNHEY, SVGAGI. CDR3 in DNA: TGTGCCAGCAGGAGGCAGGGGGCAGGAGCTTTCTTT. Protein sequence: CASRRQGAGAFF.

The chain employs TRBV7-9 and TRBJ2-5, with 7 bases fitting TRBD1. CDR3 length: 15 amino acids. The trim removed 5 bases at V and 4 bases at J, leaving 10 bases unmatched. Germline values: CDR1 SEHNR, CDR2 FQNEAQ (reference sequence). This CDR3 is CASSPRGPRGETQYF. In nucleotides, the CDR3 is TGTGCCAGCAGCCCGAGGGGGCCCCGGGGAGAGACCCAGTACTTC.

The chain employs TRBV9 and TRBJ2-1, with D tentatively TRBD1 or TRBD2 (6 bases each). V lost 1 base and J lost 10, with 15 bases in between. Looked up from germline, CDR1 is SGDLS and CDR2 is YYNGEE. The CDR3 loop spans 14 amino acids. The CDR3 DNA reads TGTGCCAGCAGCGTATGGGGGGCTGAAGACGAGCAGTTCTTC. Translation gives CASSVWGAEDEQFF.

A remark on this clone: The junction departs from germline at one end; a sequencing error may be responsible. The chain links TRBV28 to TRBJ2-7; D unresolved. From germline, CDR1 is MDHEN and CDR2 SYDVKM. This CDR3 is built from 14 residues. CDR3 residues: CANSSKLSSYEQYF. The CDR3 DNA follows: TGTGCCAACAGTTCTAAACTATCCTCCTACGAGCAGTACTTC.

The chain couples TRBV7-3 to TRBJ2-3; 8 nucleotides match TRBD1. V gave up 5 bases and J gave up 4 bases; unmatched junction bases: 8. The CDR3 extends over 15 amino acids. The germline gives CDR1 SGHTA, CDR2 FQGTGA. The DNA of the CDR3 is TGTGCCAGCAGCAACGGACAGGGAGAGGCAGATACGCAGTATTTT. Its translation is CASSNGQGEADTQYF.

The chain employs TRBV2 and TRBJ1-3; 8 nucleotides agree with TRBD1. The CDR3 has 16 residues. The germline V gene encodes CDR1 SNHLY and CDR2 FYNNEI. With V trimmed by 5 bases and J by 3 bases, 9 bases remained unmatched. CDR3 residues: CASSSGQGKNGNTIYF. CDR3 nucleotides: TGTGCCAGCAGTTCCGGACAGGGAAAGAATGGAAACACCATATATTTT.

In this sample, this clone turned up a few times. This chain links TRBV28 with TRBJ1-2; 9 bases agree with TRBD1. The CDR3 consists of 19 residues. V dropped 5 bases and J dropped 2; count of bases not matched to a gene: 18. Germline V gene sequence: CDR1 MDHEN, CDR2 SYDVKM. The DNA for the CDR3 is TGTGCCAGCAGTGGCAATCATCCGGGACAGGGTGCGTCAAACTATGGCTACACCTTC. As protein: CASSGNHPGQGASNYGYTF.

This chain links TRBV18 with TRBJ2-7; D gene unclear. The CDR3 covers 11 residues. The V end lost 3 bases, the J end lost 5 bases, and 5 bases lay between the germline ends. Germline-derived CDR1 and CDR2 are KGHSH and LQKENI. The chain's CDR3 is CASSPGHEQYF. CDR3 DNA: TGTGCCAGCTCACCGGGCCACGAGCAGTACTTC.

Here the CDR3 DNA reads TGTGCCAGCAGTTTGAGGACCTCCGTTCACTACGAGCAGTACTTC. Translating gives CASSLRTSVHYEQYF. The V call is TRBV27, the J call TRBJ2-7, with no clear D. Germline-derived CDR1 and CDR2 are MNHEY and SMNVEV (reference sequence). Trimming stripped 3 bases from V and 3 bases from J, with 15 bases between. The CDR3 runs to 15 residues.

The table lists this clone with a few counts. The rearrangement joins TRBV7-8 to TRBJ2-3; 7 bases align to TRBD2. The CDR3 covers 15 residues. The ends lost 2 bases at V and 1 base at J; junction bases unmatched: 3. Germline loops: CDR1 SGHVS, CDR2 FQNEAQ. The CDR3 nucleotides are TGTGCCAGCAGCTTAAGGGGAGGGGGCACAGATACGCAGTATTTT. Protein product: CASSLRGGGTDTQYF.

V and J are TRBV27 and TRBJ2-3, with TRBD1 matching over 7 bases. The CDR3 has 14 amino acids. Germline CDR1 is MNHEY and CDR2 is SMNVEV (reference sequence). Trimming took 6 bases from V and 4 from J; bases not matched to a gene: 7. The CDR3 nucleotides are TGTGCCAGCAGCCCACGACAGGGCGCAGATACGCAGTATTTT. It yields the protein CASSPRQGADTQYF.

The table lists this clone with a few counts. J is TRBJ2-1 and V is TRBV4-1; 11 positions agree with TRBD1. The CDR3 extends over 18 amino acids. Germline assignment: CDR1 MGHRA and CDR2 YSYEKL. Trimming at V came to 0 bases and at J to 0 bases, leaving 4 bases not matched to a gene. Here the CDR3 reads CASSQDHGTGGSYNEQFF. The DNA for the CDR3 is TGCGCCAGCAGCCAAGATCACGGGACAGGGGGCTCCTACAATGAGCAGTTCTTC.

The chain couples TRBV7-8 to TRBJ2-5; D might be TRBD1 (5 bases). The CDR3 contains 14 residues. Germline CDR1 is SGHVS and CDR2 is FQNEAQ. The ends were cut back, 2 bases at V and 5 bases at J, with 12 bases in the middle. The CDR3 loop reads CASSLNAGLETQYF. The CDR3 bases are TGTGCCAGCAGCTTAAATGCAGGGTTGGAGACCCAGTACTTC.

This chain connects TRBV9 to TRBJ2-1, with 10 bases lining up with TRBD2. V was pared by 0 bases and J by 7 bases, with 10 bases of the junction left unmatched. The CDR3 extends over 17 amino acids. Germline V gene data show CDR1 as SGDLS and CDR2 as YYNGEE. This chain's CDR3 is CASSVAFSSGGPNEQFF. The CDR3 nucleotides are TGTGCCAGCAGCGTAGCGTTCAGTAGCGGGGGGCCTAATGAGCAGTTCTTC.

The V call is TRBV29-1, the J call TRBJ1-4; D perhaps matches TRBD1 (5 bases). The CDR3 is made up of 13 amino acids. V was clipped by 4 bases and J by 7 bases, with 13 bases between them. CDR1 and CDR2 from the germline V gene are SQVTM and ANQGSEA. In DNA, the CDR3 is TGCAGCGTTGTCTACCAGGGAGTTGAAAAACTGTTTTTT. It specifies CSVVYQGVEKLFF. The complete variable domain, with remaining parts taken from reference TRBV29-1 and TRBJ1-4, reads SAVISQKPSRDICQRGTSLTIQCQVDSQVTMMFWYRQQPGQSLTLIATANQGSEATYESGFVIDKFPISRPNLTFSTLTVSNMSPEDSSIYLCSVVYQGVEKLFFGSGTQLSVL.

To note about this clone: Its ends do not fully match the called genes, so a read error is possible. The V call is TRBV6-6, the J call TRBJ2-7, with 7 bases aligning to TRBD2. There are 14 residues in the CDR3. CDR1 is MNHNY and CDR2 is SVGAGI in the germline V gene (reference sequence). The CDR3 here is CASSHSGRDYEQYF. CDR3 nucleotide sequence: TGTGCCAGCAGTCACTCGGGGAGGGATTACGAGCAGTACTTC.

The gene calls are TRBV5-1 and TRBJ1-1, with D tentatively TRBD1 (5 bases). Per the germline V gene, CDR1 is SGHRS and CDR2 is YFSETQ. Trimming left V 0 bases short and J 4 bases short, with 19 bases between. The CDR3 runs to 17 residues. CDR3 coding DNA: TGCGCCAGCAGCTTGGGGGTCAATGGGGCGCTGGGCACTGAAGCTTTCTTT. Protein product: CASSLGVNGALGTEAFF.

The chain has TRBV10-3 and TRBJ2-7; TRBD1 matches 7 bases. V dropped 6 bases and J dropped 2; count of bases not matched to a gene: 4. The CDR3 has 13 residues. From germline, CDR1 is ENHRY and CDR2 SYGVKD. The chain's CDR3 is CAISDRDPYEQYF. The CDR3 nucleotides are TGTGCCATCAGCGACAGGGACCCCTACGAGCAGTACTTC.

V usage is TRBV18 and J usage is TRBJ1-1; tentative D call: TRBD1 (5 bases). Germline lookup yields CDR1 KGHSH and CDR2 LQKENI. CDR3 length: 14 amino acids. Trimming took off 4 bases at V and 1 base at J, with 10 bases between the two ends. The CDR3 region is CASSLGHTNTEAFF. In DNA form, the CDR3 reads TGTGCCAGCTCACTTGGACATACGAACACTGAAGCTTTCTTT.

The DNA of the CDR3 is TGTGCCAGCAGTTCCTCGGGACAGGGGGACGAGCAGTACTTC. It encodes CASSSSGQGDEQYF. The chain recombines TRBV6-5 with TRBJ2-7; 11 nucleotides align to TRBD1. Germline trimming cut 4 bases from V and 5 bases from J; bases unmatched to any gene: 4. The germline V gene encodes CDR1 MNHEY and CDR2 SVGAGI. The CDR3 has 14 residues.

CDR3 DNA sequence: TGTGCCACCAGCAGAGACAGGGGATATGAGCAGTTCTTC. Encoded protein: CATSRDRGYEQFF. V usage is TRBV15 and J usage is TRBJ2-1; maybe TRBD1 (6 bases). Germline-derived CDR1 and CDR2 are LNHNV and YYDKDF (reference sequence). This CDR3 region has 13 residues. The V end was cut by 0 bases, the J end by 8 bases, with 8 bases between.

The chain carries TRBV5-1 and TRBJ2-3, with unresolved D. Looked up from germline, CDR1 is SGHRS and CDR2 is YFSETQ. V lost 0 bases to trimming and J lost 3 bases, with 14 bases between them. This CDR3 contains 16 residues. The CDR3 sequence is CASSLDYPVETDTQYF. The CDR3 DNA follows: TGCGCCAGCAGCTTGGACTACCCCGTTGAAACAGATACGCAGTATTTT.